Listed here is a single TCR beta chain. Per the authors' pipeline: It was from reference gene primer amplification that nucleated cell counts were estimated. The assay was immunoSEQ multiplex PCR, and TCRdb's table has in-frame clones only and misses some. For V, J and clone size, that table is used; D and trimming come from the DNA. The profile shows about 140,000 clones, 79% of them singletons. This record comes from a study of blood T cell repertoires in COVID-19. Whole-study context: Nucleic acid was either cDNA or gDNA, and it came from T cells, B-cell-depleted T cells, or PBMCs.

The V end lost 6 bases, the J end lost 5 bases, and 22 bases lay between the germline ends. CDR3 length equals 16 residues. Looked up from germline, CDR1 is MNHEY and CDR2 is SVGEGT. Sequences were obtained from peripheral blood. The receptor was isolated from a man in his sixties with acute or convalescent COVID-19. The chain joins TRBV6-2 or TRBV6-3 to TRBJ1-1, with a tentative D call TRBD1 (6 bases). In DNA, the CDR3 is TGTGCCAGCAGCTTCTTCCCGACAGGAAAGGGGACTGAAGCTTTCTTT. It translates to CASSFFPTGKGTEAFF.